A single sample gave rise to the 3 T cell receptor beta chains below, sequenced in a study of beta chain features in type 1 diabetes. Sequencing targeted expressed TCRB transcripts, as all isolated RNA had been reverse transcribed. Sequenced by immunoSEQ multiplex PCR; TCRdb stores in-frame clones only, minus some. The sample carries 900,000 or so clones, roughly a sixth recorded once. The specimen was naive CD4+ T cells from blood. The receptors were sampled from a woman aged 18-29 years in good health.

The CDR3 sequence is CASRHQGSGANVLTF. The CDR3 DNA is TGTGCCAGCAGACATCAGGGCTCTGGGGCCAACGTCCTGACTTTC. The chain has TRBV28 and TRBJ2-6; D is possibly TRBD1 (5 bases). CDR1 MDHEN and CDR2 SYDVKM come from the germline V gene. CDR3 size: 15 residues. Trimming cost V 6 bases and J 0 bases, with 9 bases left between them.

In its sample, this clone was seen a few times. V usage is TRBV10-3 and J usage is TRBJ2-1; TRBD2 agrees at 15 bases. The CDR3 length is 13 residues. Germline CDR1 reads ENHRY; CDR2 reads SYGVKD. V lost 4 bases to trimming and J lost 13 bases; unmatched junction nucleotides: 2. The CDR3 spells CAISGGLAGGQFF. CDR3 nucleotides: TGTGCCATCAGTGGGGGACTAGCGGGAGGCCAGTTCTTC.

This CDR3 reads CASSYSGLNTGELFF. The DNA for the CDR3 is TGTGCCAGCAGTTACTCGGGTCTGAACACCGGGGAGCTGTTTTTT. The chain combines TRBV6-6 with TRBJ2-2; D not certain. This CDR3 is 15 amino acids long. CDR1 is MNHNY and CDR2 is SVGAGI in the germline V gene (reference sequence). Trimming left V 0 bases short and J 1 base short, with 6 bases between.